One T cell receptor (beta chain) is described in this entry. Unique molecular identifiers tagged the TCRbeta library. TCRdb re-analysed the PCR reads in MiXCR, keeping a single row per CDR3 protein. Seen here are under 350,000 distinct CDR3 sequences, almost 10% observed once, and the top ten hold around 10%. The data originate from a study of T-cell reconstitution after alpha-beta-depleted transplantation in children. The clonotype was recovered from a human donor who donated a stem cell graft to a child with SCID. The sequences come from PBMCs from the stem cell graft donor, collected from the stem cell graft.

Here the CDR3 DNA reads TGTGCCAGCAGCGCACCGGGTCGCTCTGGAAACACCATATATTTT. Amino acids: CASSAPGRSGNTIYF. The rearrangement links TRBV7-9 to TRBJ1-3; D is undetermined. With 5 bases removed from V and 0 bases from J, the gap between germline ends came to 11 bases. The length of the CDR3 is 15 residues. Germline V gene lookup returns CDR1 SEHNR and CDR2 FQNEAQ (reference sequence).